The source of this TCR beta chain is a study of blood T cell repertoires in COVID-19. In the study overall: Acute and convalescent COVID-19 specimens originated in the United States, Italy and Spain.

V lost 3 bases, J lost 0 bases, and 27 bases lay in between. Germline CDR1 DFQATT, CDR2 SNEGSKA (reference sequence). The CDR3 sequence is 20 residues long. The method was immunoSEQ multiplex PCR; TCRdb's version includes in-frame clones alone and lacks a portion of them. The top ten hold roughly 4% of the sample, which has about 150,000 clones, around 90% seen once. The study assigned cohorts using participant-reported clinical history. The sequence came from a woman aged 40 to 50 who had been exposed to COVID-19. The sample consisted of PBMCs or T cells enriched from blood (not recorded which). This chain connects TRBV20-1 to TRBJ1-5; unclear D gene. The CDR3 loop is CSASIFGVPLDRNSNQPQHF. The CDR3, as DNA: TGCAGTGCTAGTATCTTCGGAGTTCCCCTGGATCGTAATAGCAATCAGCCCCAGCATTTT.